This TCR beta chain was sequenced during a study of shared T cell receptors in the human thymus. Profiled with immunoSEQ multiplex PCR; TCRdb holds only in-frame clones, not every one. The table lists 720,000 or so clones, 80% to 90% of them singletons, with roughly 0.01% in the top ten. There are 14 residues in the CDR3. Germline CDR1 reads MGHDK; CDR2 reads SYGVNS. Trimming shortened V by 6 bases and J by 2 bases, and 12 bases separated the two germline ends. This sample also appeared in a second study, on human thymus T cells. That source reports: Thymic resections from corrective heart surgery supplied the tissue.

Sequencing was performed on thymocytes. The chain employs TRBV25-1 and TRBJ2-3, with D perhaps TRBD1 (6 bases). The receptor was derived from a girl under three years old with a congenital heart defect. CDR3 region: CASSRTATTDTQYF. CDR3 DNA sequence: TGTGCCAGCAGCCGGACAGCCACCACAGATACGCAGTATTTT.